These 19 T cell receptor beta chains share one sample of origin, sequenced in a study of T cell responses to AZD1222 COVID-19 vaccine. The protocol was immunoSEQ multiplex PCR, while the TCRdb copy is restricted to in-frame clones and leaves out a portion. The sample gives around 130,000 clones, 80% to 90% of which show up once; over 15% is in the top ten. The source was peripheral blood, collected on day 0 of MenACWY control vaccination. Receptor source: an adult in good health.

This chain uses TRBV7-9 with TRBJ2-2; no clear D. This CDR3 has 12 residues. The V end was cut by 5 bases, the J end by 5 bases, with 6 bases between. CDR1 is SEHNR, CDR2 FQNEAQ, per germline (reference sequence). The CDR3, as DNA: TGTGCCAGCAGCCGTGATACCGGGGAGCTGTTTTTT. Protein product: CASSRDTGELFF.

The chain is built from TRBV27 and TRBJ1-1, with D perhaps TRBD1 (6 bases). Per germline, CDR1 MNHEY and CDR2 SMNVEV (reference sequence). The ends were cut back, 6 bases at V and 6 bases at J, with 11 bases in the middle. This CDR3 is 12 amino acids long. The CDR3 loop reads CASSQGSAEAFF. CDR3 DNA sequence: TGTGCCAGCAGCCAGGGGTCGGCTGAAGCTTTCTTT.

The J gene is TRBJ2-3, the V gene TRBV6-6; no reliable D call. The CDR3 extends over 13 amino acids. The germline V gene has CDR1 MNHNY and CDR2 SVGAGI (reference sequence). The germline V and J ends were trimmed by 0 bases and 6 bases, with 7 bases remaining between them. The CDR3, as DNA: TGTGCCAGCAGTTACTCGGTCGAGGATACGCAGTATTTT. It codes for CASSYSVEDTQYF.

The chain uses TRBV29-1 and TRBJ2-7; the D is unclear. V was pared by 6 bases and J by 5 bases, with 17 bases between. Germline values: CDR1 SQVTM, CDR2 ANQGSEA. This CDR3 is built from 13 residues. This CDR3 is CSVGKSDPNEQYF. The CDR3 DNA is TGCAGCGTGGGGAAGAGCGACCCCAACGAGCAGTACTTC.

The rearrangement links TRBV30 to TRBJ2-1; TRBD2 agrees at 11 bases. Germline CDR1 and CDR2: GTSNPN and SVGIG (reference sequence). The V and J ends lost 3 bases and 7 bases, in that order; junction bases with no gene match: 8. The CDR3 loop spans 15 amino acids. CDR3 protein: CAWSSLAGGMNEQFF. CDR3 nucleotide sequence: TGTGCCTGGAGCTCCCTAGCGGGAGGTATGAATGAGCAGTTCTTC.

V and J are TRBV19 and TRBJ1-5; the D is unclear. The ends were cut back, 7 bases at V and 0 bases at J, with 13 bases in the middle. The CDR3 loop spans 15 amino acids. Germline CDR1 LNHDA, CDR2 SQIVND (reference sequence). The CDR3 sequence is CASTPQQFSNQPQHF. The CDR3 region has the DNA TGTGCCAGTACCCCACAGCAGTTTAGCAATCAGCCCCAGCATTTT.

The chain couples TRBV10-3 to TRBJ2-7; D call uncertain. Trimming stripped 6 bases from V and 0 bases from J, with 9 bases between. The CDR3 contains 13 residues. Germline V lookup: CDR1 ENHRY, CDR2 SYGVKD. For the CDR3, the DNA is TGTGCCATCAGAGGGTTCAACTCCTACGAGCAGTACTTC. This sequence encodes CAIRGFNSYEQYF.

The chain has TRBV27 and TRBJ2-1, with 9 bases lining up with TRBD1. Germline CDR1 and CDR2: MNHEY and SMNVEV (reference sequence). The V gene end was trimmed by 3 bases and the J gene end by 7 bases; junction bases not matched to a gene: 7. The CDR3 consists of 15 residues. As DNA, the CDR3 is TGTGCCAGCAGTTTGATACAGGGGGCGGTGAATGAGCAGTTCTTC. Amino acids: CASSLIQGAVNEQFF.

The rearrangement links TRBV28 to TRBJ2-7; unclear D gene. Germline CDR1 reads MDHEN; CDR2 reads SYDVKM. V was pared by 3 bases and J by 2 bases, with 2 bases between. The CDR3 covers 11 residues. CDR3 loop: CASSLAYEQYF. As DNA, the CDR3 is TGTGCCAGCAGTTTGGCCTACGAGCAGTACTTC. Full variable domain (outside the CDR3, taken from reference TRBV28 and TRBJ2-7): DVKVTQSSRYLVKRTGEKVFLECVQDMDHENMFWYRQDPGLGLRLIYFSYDVKMKEKGDIPEGYSVSREKKERFSLILESASTNQTSMYLCASSLAYEQYFGPGTRLTVT.

The chain links TRBV12-3 or TRBV12-4 to TRBJ1-4; D gene uncertain. The CDR3 length is 13 residues. Trimming stripped 6 bases from V and 4 bases from J, with 9 bases between. CDR3 sequence reads: CASRPRYNEKLFF. In DNA, the CDR3 is TGTGCCAGCAGACCGCGTTATAATGAAAAACTGTTTTTT.

The chain recombines TRBV11-2 with TRBJ2-5; possible D gene TRBD2, 5 bases. Trimming took off 0 bases at V and 5 bases at J, with 13 bases between the two ends. CDR1 and CDR2 from the germline V gene are SGHAT and FQNNGV. CDR3 length equals 15 residues. The CDR3 DNA follows: TGTGCCAGCAGCTTAGATCGTGGCGGGTGGGAGACCCAGTACTTC. As protein: CASSLDRGGWETQYF.

The CDR3 DNA reads TGTGCCAGCAGCATCCGGGACTTTACCTACGAGCAGTACTTC. Encoded protein: CASSIRDFTYEQYF. This sequence joins TRBV6-5 and TRBJ2-7, with D possibly being TRBD2 (6 bases). The V and J ends lost 6 bases and 2 bases respectively, with 14 bases between them. Per the germline V gene, CDR1 is MNHEY and CDR2 is SVGAGI. CDR3 size: 14 residues.

This chain links TRBV29-1 with TRBJ1-3; TRBD1 is a possible D gene (6 bases). With 4 bases removed from V and 0 bases from J, the gap between germline ends came to 19 bases. The V gene's germline CDR1 is SQVTM and CDR2 ANQGSEA. This CDR3 contains 17 residues. The CDR3 protein is CSVVMWGGLSSGNTIYF. The CDR3 DNA follows: TGCAGCGTTGTTATGTGGGGGGGCTTGAGCTCTGGAAACACCATATATTTT.

The chain uses TRBV6-2 or TRBV6-3 and TRBJ2-1, with D perhaps TRBD2 (6 bases). Germline CDR1 reads MNHEY; CDR2 reads SVGEGT. This CDR3 has 18 amino acids. Trimming cost V 2 bases and J 0 bases, with 17 bases left between them. The CDR3 loop is CASSYRGTSIRSYNEQFF. In DNA, the CDR3 is TGTGCCAGCAGTTACCGCGGGACTTCCATTCGCTCCTACAATGAGCAGTTCTTC.

The CDR3 reads CATSVDSRRTDTQYF. CDR3 sequence (DNA): TGTGCCACCAGCGTAGACTCGAGACGCACAGATACGCAGTATTTT. This chain links TRBV15 with TRBJ2-3; no clear D gene. Between the trimmed V and J ends, which lost 5 bases and 1 base, there was a span of 13 bases. This CDR3 has 15 amino acids. Germline V lookup: CDR1 LNHNV, CDR2 YYDKDF (reference sequence).

The count of this clone is one. J is TRBJ2-7 and V is TRBV6-1, with D perhaps TRBD1 (5 bases). From germline, CDR1 is MNHNS and CDR2 SASEGT. The CDR3 is 17 amino acids. Trimming took 2 bases from V and 4 from J, leaving 21 bases between them. The CDR3 DNA sequence: TGTGCCAGCAGTGAACTGGCAGGGTTCTCATCGCCATACGAGCAGTACTTC. Translated: CASSELAGFSSPYEQYF.

The chain uses TRBV6-1 and TRBJ2-7, with 7 positions matching TRBD2. Trimming at V came to 4 bases and at J to 7 bases, leaving 16 bases not matched to a gene. The CDR3 has 16 residues. Germline CDR1 MNHNS, CDR2 SASEGT. CDR3 sequence reads: CASSGGKERGRLEQYF. Written as DNA, the CDR3 is TGTGCCAGCAGTGGGGGAAAAGAGCGGGGCCGTCTTGAGCAGTACTTC.

The V and J genes are TRBV5-4 and TRBJ1-1; unclear D gene. From germline, CDR1 is SGHNT and CDR2 YYREEE (reference sequence). The CDR3 sequence is 18 residues long. The V and J ends lost 3 bases and 6 bases respectively, with 27 bases between them. The CDR3, as DNA: TGTGCCAGCAGCTCGACCTTAAATTCGGGGAGGTTGGCGGCTGAAGCTTTCTTT. It translates to CASSSTLNSGRLAAEAFF.

The chain combines TRBV7-9 with TRBJ1-2; D is perhaps TRBD1 (6 bases). Germline-derived CDR1 and CDR2 are SEHNR and FQNEAQ (reference sequence). The CDR3 has 13 residues. With 11 bases removed from V and 1 base from J, the gap between germline ends came to 14 bases. The CDR3 region is CAGTGNFNYGYTF. The DNA of the CDR3 is TGTGCCGGAACAGGGAACTTTAACTATGGCTACACCTTC.